Presented here are 11 T cell receptor beta chains from one specimen sequenced in a study of beta chain features in type 1 diabetes. General observations from the study: Shortening of TCRB CDR3s, moderate but significant, appeared in all four CD4+ subsets of Type 1 diabetes patients.

Reverse transcribing all isolated RNA meant expressed TCRB transcripts were sequenced. Measured with immunoSEQ multiplex PCR; TCRdb has only the in-frame clones, and not every one. The sample contains under 350,000 clones, around an eighth of which appear only once. No antigen is known for these receptors. The material sequenced was naive CD4+ T cells from blood. The receptors here all came from a man aged 30 to 39 with type 1 diabetes.

This clone was counted between two and nine times. CDR3 sequence: CASSIGTGQETQYF. For the CDR3, the DNA is TGTGCCAGCTCAATCGGGACAGGCCAAGAGACCCAGTACTTC. This chain connects TRBV18 to TRBJ2-5; 8 positions match TRBD1. Germline assignment: CDR1 KGHSH and CDR2 LQKENI. Germline trimming cut 5 bases from V and 1 base from J; bases unmatched to any gene: 3. CDR3 length: 14 amino acids. The variable domain in full, with the rest retrieved from reference TRBV18 and TRBJ2-5, is NAGVMQNPRHLVRRRGQEARLRCSPMKGHSHVYWYRQLPEEGLKFMVYLQKENIIDESGMPKERFSAEFPKEGPSILRIQQVVRGDSAAYFCASSIGTGQETQYFGPGTRLLVL.

This clone occurred a few times. This chain uses TRBV29-1 with TRBJ2-5; tentative D call: TRBD1 (6 bases). CDR3 length: 13 amino acids. Germline-derived CDR1 and CDR2 are SQVTM and ANQGSEA. V was shortened by 3 bases and J by 7 bases, with 15 bases between the two germline ends. CDR3 in DNA: TGCAGCGTTGAGGCAGGGCCAGGGGTGACCCAGTACTTC. Amino acids: CSVEAGPGVTQYF.

The table lists this clone with a few counts. This rearrangement joins TRBV4-3 to TRBJ2-1; D uncertain. CDR1 is LGHNA and CDR2 is YSLEER in the germline V gene. V dropped 0 bases and J dropped 6 bases, with 15 bases sitting between them. There are 16 residues in the CDR3. The CDR3 DNA reads as TGCGCCAGCAGCCAAGAGTACAGCTTATCGTCCAATGAGCAGTTCTTC. It is translated as CASSQEYSLSSNEQFF.

This chain connects TRBV5-1 to TRBJ2-5, with TRBD2 identical over 8 bases. The V and J ends lost 0 bases and 4 bases, in that order; junction bases with no gene match: 5. CDR3 length: 15 residues. Looked up from germline, CDR1 is SGHRS and CDR2 is YFSETQ. The CDR3 DNA reads as TGCGCCAGCAGCTTGGCCAGTCTAGCGGGAGAGACCCAGTACTTC. It translates to CASSLASLAGETQYF.

V is TRBV27 and J is TRBJ2-7; possible D gene TRBD1, 5 bases. Looked up from germline, CDR1 is MNHEY and CDR2 is SMNVEV (reference sequence). V was shortened by 3 bases and J by 10 bases, with 13 bases between the two germline ends. There are 12 residues in the CDR3. This chain's CDR3 is CASSFSGQAQYF. CDR3 coding DNA: TGTGCCAGCAGTTTCTCCGGACAAGCACAGTACTTC.

This chain joins TRBV4-3 and TRBJ2-1, with D perhaps TRBD1 (7 bases). CDR1 is LGHNA, CDR2 YSLEER, per germline. The CDR3 spans 13 residues. V lost 2 bases and J lost 7, with 9 bases in between. CDR3 bases: TGCGCCAGCAGCCAACCAGGGGGGAATGAGCAGTTCTTC. This codes for CASSQPGGNEQFF.

The rearrangement joins TRBV6-5 to TRBJ2-2, with 10 bases aligning to TRBD2. The length of the CDR3 is 15 residues. V gave up 6 bases and J gave up 4 bases; unmatched junction bases: 5. Germline V gives CDR1 MNHEY, CDR2 SVGAGI. The CDR3, as DNA: TGTGCCAGCAGACGTTCTAGCGGGAGCACCGGGGAGCTGTTTTTT. Its translation: CASRRSSGSTGELFF.

This chain links TRBV6-5 with TRBJ2-7; perhaps TRBD2 as D (5 bases). The ends were cut back, 5 bases at V and 1 base at J, with 9 bases in the middle. The CDR3 length is 13 residues. Germline assignment: CDR1 MNHEY and CDR2 SVGAGI. The CDR3 region is CASSSRESYEQYF. In DNA, the CDR3 is TGTGCCAGCAGTAGTAGGGAGTCCTACGAGCAGTACTTC.

The gene calls are TRBV28 and TRBJ2-2; TRBD1 matches 9 bases. Per the germline V gene, CDR1 is MDHEN and CDR2 is SYDVKM. The CDR3 has 15 residues. V trimming: 5 bases; J trimming: 6 bases; junction bases outside the gene matches: 7. The CDR3 DNA reads TGTGCCAGCAGTAGGACTGGACAGGGGTCCGGGGAGCTGTTTTTT. Its translation: CASSRTGQGSGELFF.

V is TRBV5-1 and J is TRBJ1-5; D possibly corresponds to TRBD1 (5 bases). Trimming shortened V by 0 bases and J by 2 bases, and 9 bases separated the two germline ends. The CDR3 consists of 15 residues. Germline V lookup: CDR1 SGHRS, CDR2 YFSETQ. DNA of the CDR3: TGCGCCAGCAGCTTGGGGCAGGGCGGCAATCAGCCCCAGCATTTT. It yields the protein CASSLGQGGNQPQHF.

This clone was observed a handful of times. The chain employs TRBV18 and TRBJ2-1; 7 bases match TRBD2. The germline V gene has CDR1 KGHSH and CDR2 LQKENI. CDR3 size: 15 residues. V lost 4 bases to trimming and J lost 8 bases; unmatched junction nucleotides: 11. The CDR3 DNA reads as TGTGCCAGCTCACAAACGGGAGGTGCTGGTGATGAGCAGTTCTTC. Protein product: CASSQTGGAGDEQFF. The full variable domain, rest sourced from reference TRBV18 and TRBJ2-1, is NAGVMQNPRHLVRRRGQEARLRCSPMKGHSHVYWYRQLPEEGLKFMVYLQKENIIDESGMPKERFSAEFPKEGPSILRIQQVVRGDSAAYFCASSQTGGAGDEQFFGPGTRLTVL.